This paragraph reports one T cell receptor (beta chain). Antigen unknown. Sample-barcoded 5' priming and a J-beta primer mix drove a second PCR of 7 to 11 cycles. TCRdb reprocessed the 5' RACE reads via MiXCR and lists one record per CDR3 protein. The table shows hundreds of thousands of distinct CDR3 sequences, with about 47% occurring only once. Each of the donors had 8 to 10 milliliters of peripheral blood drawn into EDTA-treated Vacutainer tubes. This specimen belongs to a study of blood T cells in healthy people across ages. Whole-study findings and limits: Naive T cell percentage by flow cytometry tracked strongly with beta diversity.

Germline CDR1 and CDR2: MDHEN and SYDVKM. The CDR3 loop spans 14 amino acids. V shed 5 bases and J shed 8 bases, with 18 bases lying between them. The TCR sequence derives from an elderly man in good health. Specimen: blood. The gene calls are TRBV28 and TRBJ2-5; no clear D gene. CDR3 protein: CASSLVANLFTQYF. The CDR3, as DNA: TGTGCCAGCAGTCTTGTCGCGAACCTCTTCACCCAGTACTTC.